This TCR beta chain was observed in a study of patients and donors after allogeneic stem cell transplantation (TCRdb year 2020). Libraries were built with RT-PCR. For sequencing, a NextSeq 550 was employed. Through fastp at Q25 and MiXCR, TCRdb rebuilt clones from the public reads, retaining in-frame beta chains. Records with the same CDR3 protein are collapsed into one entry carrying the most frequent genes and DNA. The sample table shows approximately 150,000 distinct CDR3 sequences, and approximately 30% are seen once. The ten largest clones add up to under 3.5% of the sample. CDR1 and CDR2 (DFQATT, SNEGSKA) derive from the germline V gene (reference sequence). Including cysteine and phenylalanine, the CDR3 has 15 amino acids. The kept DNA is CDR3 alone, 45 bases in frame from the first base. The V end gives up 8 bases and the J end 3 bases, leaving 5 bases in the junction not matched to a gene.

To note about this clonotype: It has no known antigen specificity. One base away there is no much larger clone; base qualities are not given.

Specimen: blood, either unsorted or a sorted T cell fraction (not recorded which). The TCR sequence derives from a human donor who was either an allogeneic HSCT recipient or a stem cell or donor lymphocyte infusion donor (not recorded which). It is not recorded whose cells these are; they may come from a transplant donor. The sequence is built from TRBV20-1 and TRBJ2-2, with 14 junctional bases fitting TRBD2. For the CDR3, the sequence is CSPGLAGAYTGELFF. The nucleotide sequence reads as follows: TGCAGTCCGGGACTAGCGGGAGCGTACACCGGGGAGCTGTTTTTT.